This T cell receptor (beta chain) appears in the sequencing data of a study of OX40 agonist ivuxolimab in advanced cancers. With regard to the full study: Ivuxolimab was an agonistic, fully human IgG2 monoclonal antibody directed against OX40 (CD134), a costimulatory receptor. Partial responses were achieved by three dose-escalation patients, of whom one had hepatocellular carcinoma and two had cutaneous melanoma. Peripheral TCRbeta sequencing aimed to test whether ivuxolimab altered TCR sequence diversity and caused clonal T-cell expansion. In the dose-escalation cohort, roughly 80% of patients were male, and the mean age was about 55 years, with a range of 23 to 79. Prior anti-PD-1, anti-PD-L1 or anti-CTLA-4 therapy was permitted, and approximately 42% of dose-escalation patients had received checkpoint inhibitors. The paper reports the monotherapy dose-escalation portion (N of about 47 patients) of the phase I ivuxolimab trial. Intravenous ivuxolimab was administered to patients every 2 weeks at six dose levels: 0.01, 0.1, 0.3, 1.5, 3 and 10 mg/kg. Among the roughly 52 dose-escalation patients, around 19 had hepatocellular carcinoma, 15 melanoma, 9 renal cell carcinoma and 9 head and neck cancer. Summary of the overall study and its limitations: Low levels of normalized T-cell clonal expansion were also seen in some patients who did not respond. On average, CD8+ T cells showed more expanded clones than CD4+ T cells after ivuxolimab. In partial responders in the 0.1-3.0 mg/kg groups, normalized peripheral clonal expansion was found to be among the lowest, especially among CD8+ T cells. At doses of 0.1 to 3.0 mg/kg, clonal expansion of both CD4+ and CD8+ blood T cells was observed from baseline to week 6. Which antigens the clonally expanded peripheral T cells were specific for was not determined.

On this clone: What antigen it recognizes has not been identified. No base quality values were provided; no much bigger clone lies one nucleotide off.

For sequencing of the TCRbeta CDR3 region, genomic DNA was extracted from the sorted cells. The immunoSEQ Assay was used for sequencing of TCRbeta CDR3 regions. In its TCRdb copy, this immuneACCESS table keeps in-frame sequences only and misses some clones. Where compared with another copy, unresolved V genes explain less than half of these, and the others have no known cause. The sample contains just under 85,000 clones, 70% to 85% of them found a single time. The ten top clones hold roughly 7.3% of the sample. The trial excluded patients who had a history of autoimmune disease or were on systemic immunosuppression. Peripheral blood for TCR sequencing was drawn from every dose cohort at baseline, at cycle 4 day 1 and at cycle 7 day 1. Samples came from an open-label, multicenter, first-in-human phase I dose-escalation trial of ivuxolimab. Adults with locally advanced or metastatic melanoma, renal cell, hepatocellular, or head and neck squamous cell carcinoma were enrolled in the trial. CD4+ and CD8+ T cells were sorted separately from peripheral blood before TCR sequencing.

The germline V gene provides CDR1 KGHSH and CDR2 LQKENI. The cysteine opens and the phenylalanine closes a CDR3 of 13 amino acids. Of the read, only the CDR3 DNA is kept; its 39 bases are in frame from base 1. Trimming removed 4 bases from V and 5 bases from J, leaving 12 bases between the germline ends. This receptor was identified in an adult with an advanced solid tumor such as melanoma, head and neck, liver or kidney cancer. The chain is made from TRBV18 and TRBJ2-7, with the D gene too uncertain to name. This material consisted of CD4+ or CD8+ T cells sorted from blood, taken in a trial of the OX40 agonist ivuxolimab. The DNA sequence reads TGTGCCAGCTCACGTGGTGAGGACGACGAGCAGTACTTC. Translated, it reads CASSRGEDDEQYF.